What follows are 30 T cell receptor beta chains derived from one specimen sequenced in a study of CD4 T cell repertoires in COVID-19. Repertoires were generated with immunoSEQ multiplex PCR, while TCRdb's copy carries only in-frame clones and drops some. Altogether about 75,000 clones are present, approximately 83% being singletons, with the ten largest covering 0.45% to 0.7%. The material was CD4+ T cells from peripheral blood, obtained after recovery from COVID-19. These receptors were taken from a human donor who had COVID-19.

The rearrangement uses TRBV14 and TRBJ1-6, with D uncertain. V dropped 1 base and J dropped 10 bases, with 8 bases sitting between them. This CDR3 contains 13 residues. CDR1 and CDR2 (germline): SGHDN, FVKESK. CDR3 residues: CASSQGPSSPLHF. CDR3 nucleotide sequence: TGTGCCAGCAGCCAAGGGCCGAGCTCACCCCTCCACTTT.

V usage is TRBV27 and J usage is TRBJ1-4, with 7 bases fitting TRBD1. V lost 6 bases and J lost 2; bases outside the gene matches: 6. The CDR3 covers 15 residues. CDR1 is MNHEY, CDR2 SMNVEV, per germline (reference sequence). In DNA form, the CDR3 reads TGTGCCAGCAGGCTTCGACAGGGCACTAATGAAAAACTGTTTTTT. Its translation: CASRLRQGTNEKLFF.

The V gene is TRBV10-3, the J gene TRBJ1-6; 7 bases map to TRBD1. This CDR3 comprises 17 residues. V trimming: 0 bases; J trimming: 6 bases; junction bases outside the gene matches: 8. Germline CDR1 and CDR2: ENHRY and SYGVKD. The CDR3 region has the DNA TGTGCCATCAGTGAGTCAGGGGGCCGTATGAGTAATTCACCCCTCCACTTT. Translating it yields CAISESGGRMSNSPLHF.

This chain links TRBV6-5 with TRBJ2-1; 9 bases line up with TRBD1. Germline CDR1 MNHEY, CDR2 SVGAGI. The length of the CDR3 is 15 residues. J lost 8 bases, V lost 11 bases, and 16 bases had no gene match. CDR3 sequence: CAHMEPGQGRDEQFF. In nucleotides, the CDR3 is TGTGCCCACATGGAACCGGGACAGGGACGGGATGAGCAGTTCTTC.

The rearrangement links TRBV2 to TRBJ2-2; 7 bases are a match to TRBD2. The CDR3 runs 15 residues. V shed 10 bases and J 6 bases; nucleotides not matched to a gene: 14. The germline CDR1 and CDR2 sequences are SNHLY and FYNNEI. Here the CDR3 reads CATSLAGVRAGELFF. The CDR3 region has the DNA TGTGCCACCTCCTTGGCGGGGGTCCGGGCCGGGGAGCTGTTTTTT.

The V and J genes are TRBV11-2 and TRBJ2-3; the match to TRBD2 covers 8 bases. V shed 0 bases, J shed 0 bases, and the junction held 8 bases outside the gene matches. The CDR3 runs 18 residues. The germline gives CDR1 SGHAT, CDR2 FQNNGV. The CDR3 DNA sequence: TGTGCCAGCAGCTTAGATCTAACTAGCGGAGCTAGCACAGATACGCAGTATTTT. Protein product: CASSLDLTSGASTDTQYF.

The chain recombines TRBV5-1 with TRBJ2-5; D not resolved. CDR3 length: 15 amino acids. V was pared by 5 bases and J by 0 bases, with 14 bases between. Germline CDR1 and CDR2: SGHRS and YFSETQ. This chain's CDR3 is CASSPKPQYQETQYF. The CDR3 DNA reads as TGCGCCAGCAGTCCAAAGCCCCAGTACCAAGAGACCCAGTACTTC.

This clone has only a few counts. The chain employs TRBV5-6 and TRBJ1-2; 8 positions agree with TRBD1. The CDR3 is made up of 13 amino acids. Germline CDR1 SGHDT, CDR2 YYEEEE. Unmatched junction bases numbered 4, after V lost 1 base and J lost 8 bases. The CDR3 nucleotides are TGTGCCAGCAGCTTGAGACAGGGGATCGGCTACACCTTC. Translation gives CASSLRQGIGYTF.

The CDR3 loop reads CASRARARGNQPQHF. CDR3 coding DNA: TGTGCCAGCAGGGCCAGGGCTAGGGGCAATCAGCCCCAGCATTTT. The chain links TRBV6-5 to TRBJ1-5, with a weak D call TRBD1 (5 bases). Looked up from germline, CDR1 is MNHEY and CDR2 is SVGAGI. The CDR3 has 15 residues. V was clipped by 6 bases and J by 2 bases, with 14 bases between them.

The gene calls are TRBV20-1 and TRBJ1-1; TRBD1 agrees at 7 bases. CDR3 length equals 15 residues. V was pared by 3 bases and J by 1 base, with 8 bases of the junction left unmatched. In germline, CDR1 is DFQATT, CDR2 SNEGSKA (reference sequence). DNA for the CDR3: TGCAGTGCTAGTGAACCGGGACAGCCGAACACTGAAGCTTTCTTT. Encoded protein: CSASEPGQPNTEAFF.

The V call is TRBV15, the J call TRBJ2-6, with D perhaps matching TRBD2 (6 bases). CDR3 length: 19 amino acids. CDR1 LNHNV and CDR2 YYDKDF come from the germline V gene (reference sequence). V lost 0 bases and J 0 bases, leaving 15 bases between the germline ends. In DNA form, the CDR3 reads TGTGCCACCAGCAGAGATCTCTCGGGACTCACCTCTGGGGCCAACGTCCTGACTTTC. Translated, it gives CATSRDLSGLTSGANVLTF.

CDR3 sequence reads: CSVVLAGETQYF. The CDR3 DNA follows: TGCAGCGTCGTTCTAGCCGGGGAGACCCAGTACTTC. The V gene is TRBV29-1, the J gene TRBJ2-5; D is possibly TRBD2 (5 bases). Germline values: CDR1 SQVTM, CDR2 ANQGSEA. The V end lost 6 bases, the J end lost 5 bases, and 13 bases lay between the germline ends. The CDR3 spans 12 residues. Based on the CDR3 plus reference TRBV29-1 and TRBJ2-5, the full variable domain is SAVISQKPSRDICQRGTSLTIQCQVDSQVTMMFWYRQQPGQSLTLIATANQGSEATYESGFVIDKFPISRPNLTFSTLTVSNMSPEDSSIYLCSVVLAGETQYFGPGTRLLVL.

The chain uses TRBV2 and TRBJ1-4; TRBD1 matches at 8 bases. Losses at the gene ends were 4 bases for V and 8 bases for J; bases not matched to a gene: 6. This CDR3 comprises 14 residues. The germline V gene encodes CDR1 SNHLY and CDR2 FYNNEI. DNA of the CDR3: TGTGCCAGCAGTGGACAGGGGAGTTGGGAAAAACTGTTTTTT. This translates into CASSGQGSWEKLFF. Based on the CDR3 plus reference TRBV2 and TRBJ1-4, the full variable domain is EPEVTQTPSHQVTQMGQEVILRCVPISNHLYFYWYRQILGQKVEFLVSFYNNEISEKSEIFDDQFSVERPDGSNFTLKIRSTKLEDSAMYFCASSGQGSWEKLFFGSGTQLSVL.

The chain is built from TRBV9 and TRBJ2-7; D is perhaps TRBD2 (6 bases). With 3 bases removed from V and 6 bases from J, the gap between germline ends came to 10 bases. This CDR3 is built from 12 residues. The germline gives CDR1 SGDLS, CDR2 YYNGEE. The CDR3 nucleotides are TGTGCCAGCAGCGGACTAGGTCCCGAGCAGTACTTC. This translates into CASSGLGPEQYF. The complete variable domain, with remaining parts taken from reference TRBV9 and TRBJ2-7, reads DSGVTQTPKHLITATGQRVTLRCSPRSGDLSVYWYQQSLDQGLQFLIQYYNGEERAKGNILERFSAQQFPDLHSELNLSSLELGDSALYFCASSGLGPEQYFGPGTRLTVT.

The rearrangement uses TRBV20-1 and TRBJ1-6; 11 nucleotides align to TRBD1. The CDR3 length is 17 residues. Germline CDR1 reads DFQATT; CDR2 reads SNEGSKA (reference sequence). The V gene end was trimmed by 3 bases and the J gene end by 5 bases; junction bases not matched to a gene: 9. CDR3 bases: TGCAGTGCTAGTATTAGGGGACAGGGGGGGGATAATTCACCCCTCCACTTT. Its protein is CSASIRGQGGDNSPLHF.

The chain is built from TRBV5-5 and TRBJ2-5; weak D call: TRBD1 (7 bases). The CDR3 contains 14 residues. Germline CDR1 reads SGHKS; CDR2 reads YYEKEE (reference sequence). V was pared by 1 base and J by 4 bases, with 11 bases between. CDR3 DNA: TGTGCCAGCAGCTTGAACAGGGGAGGAGAGACCCAGTACTTC. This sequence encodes CASSLNRGGETQYF.

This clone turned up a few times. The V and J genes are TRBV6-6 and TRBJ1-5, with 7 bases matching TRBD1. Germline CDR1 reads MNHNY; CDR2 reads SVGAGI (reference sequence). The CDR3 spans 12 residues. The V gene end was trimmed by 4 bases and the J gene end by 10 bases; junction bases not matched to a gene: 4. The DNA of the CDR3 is TGTGCCAGCAGTTCCGACAGGGTTCCCCAGCATTTT. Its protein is CASSSDRVPQHF.

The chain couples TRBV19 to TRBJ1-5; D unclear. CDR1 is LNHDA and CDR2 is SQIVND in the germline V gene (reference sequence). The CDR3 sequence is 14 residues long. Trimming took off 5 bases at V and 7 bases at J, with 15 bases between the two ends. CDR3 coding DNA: TGTGCCAGTAGTCAACAGCGCCGGTCGCAGCCCCAGCATTTT. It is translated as CASSQQRRSQPQHF.

CDR3 region: CASSQFAGSGETQYF. CDR3 nucleotide sequence: TGTGCCAGCAGCCAATTCGCTGGGTCCGGGGAGACCCAGTACTTC. The V call is TRBV3-1 (or the pseudogene TRBV3-2), the J call TRBJ2-5; D not certain. V was shortened by 2 bases and J by 5 bases, with 15 bases between the two germline ends. The CDR3 is 15 amino acids. The germline CDR1 and CDR2 sequences are LGHDT and YNNKEL (reference sequence).

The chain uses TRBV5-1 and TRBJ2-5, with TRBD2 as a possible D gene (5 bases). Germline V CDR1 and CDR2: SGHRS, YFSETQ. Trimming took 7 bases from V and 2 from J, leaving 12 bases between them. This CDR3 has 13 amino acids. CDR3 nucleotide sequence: TGCGCCAGCCGTATGACGGGACAAGAGACCCAGTACTTC. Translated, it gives CASRMTGQETQYF.

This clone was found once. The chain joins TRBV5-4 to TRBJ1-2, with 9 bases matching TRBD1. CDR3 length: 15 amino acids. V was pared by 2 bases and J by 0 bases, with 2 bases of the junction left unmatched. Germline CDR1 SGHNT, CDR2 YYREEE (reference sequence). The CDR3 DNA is TGTGCCAGCAGCTTCCGGGACAGGGCTAACTATGGCTACACCTTC. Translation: CASSFRDRANYGYTF.

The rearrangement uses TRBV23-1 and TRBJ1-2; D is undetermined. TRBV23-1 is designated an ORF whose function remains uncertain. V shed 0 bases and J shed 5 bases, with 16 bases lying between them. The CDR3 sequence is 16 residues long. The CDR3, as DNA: TGCGCCAGCAGTCAATCGATGGACCTATCATGTTATGGCTACACCTTC. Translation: CASSQSMDLSCYGYTF.

As DNA, the CDR3 is TGTGCCAGCAGCTTAGTTGCAGGGGGGATCAATCAGCCCCAGCATTTT. This gives the protein CASSLVAGGINQPQHF. J is TRBJ1-5 and V is TRBV7-8, with 7 positions matching TRBD1. Trimming took 1 base from V and 3 from J; bases not matched to a gene: 6. Per the germline V gene, CDR1 is SGHVS and CDR2 is FQNEAQ. The CDR3 length is 16 residues.

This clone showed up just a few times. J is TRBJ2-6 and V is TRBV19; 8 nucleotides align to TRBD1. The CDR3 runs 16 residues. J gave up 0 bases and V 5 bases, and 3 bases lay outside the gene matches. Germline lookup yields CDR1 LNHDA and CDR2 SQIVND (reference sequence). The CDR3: CASSGTGGSGANVLTF. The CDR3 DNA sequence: TGTGCCAGTAGTGGGACAGGCGGCTCTGGGGCCAACGTCCTGACTTTC.

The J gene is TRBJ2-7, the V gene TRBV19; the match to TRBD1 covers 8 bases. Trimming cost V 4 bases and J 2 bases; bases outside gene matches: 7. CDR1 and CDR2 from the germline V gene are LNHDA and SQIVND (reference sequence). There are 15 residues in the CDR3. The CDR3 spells CASSSPQGATYEQYF. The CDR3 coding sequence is TGTGCCAGTAGTAGCCCCCAGGGGGCAACCTACGAGCAGTACTTC.

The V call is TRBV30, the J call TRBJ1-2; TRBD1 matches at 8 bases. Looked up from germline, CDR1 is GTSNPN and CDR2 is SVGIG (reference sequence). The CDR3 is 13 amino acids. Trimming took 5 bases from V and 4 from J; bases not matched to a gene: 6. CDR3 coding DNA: TGTGCCTGGGGCCGGGACAGGCCCTATGGCTACACCTTC. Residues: CAWGRDRPYGYTF.

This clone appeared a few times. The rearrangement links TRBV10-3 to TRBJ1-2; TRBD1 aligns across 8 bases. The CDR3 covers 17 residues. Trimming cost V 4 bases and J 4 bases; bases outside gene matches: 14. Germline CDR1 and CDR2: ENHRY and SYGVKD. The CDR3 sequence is CAISAVPDSDRGYGYTF. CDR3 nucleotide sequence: TGTGCCATCAGTGCTGTACCGGACTCTGACAGGGGCTATGGCTACACCTTC.

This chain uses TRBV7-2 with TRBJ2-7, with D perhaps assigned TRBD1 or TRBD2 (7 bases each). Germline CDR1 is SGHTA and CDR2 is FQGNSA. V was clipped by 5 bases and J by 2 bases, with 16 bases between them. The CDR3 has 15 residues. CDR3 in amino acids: CASSPSGGGAYEQYF. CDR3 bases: TGTGCCAGCAGCCCCTCAGGGGGGGGTGCCTACGAGCAGTACTTC.

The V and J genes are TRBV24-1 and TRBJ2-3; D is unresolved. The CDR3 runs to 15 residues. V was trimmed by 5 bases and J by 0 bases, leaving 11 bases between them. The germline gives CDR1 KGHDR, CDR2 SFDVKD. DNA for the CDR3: TGTGCCACCAGTGGTCGGCTTCCCAGCACAGATACGCAGTATTTT. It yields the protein CATSGRLPSTDTQYF.

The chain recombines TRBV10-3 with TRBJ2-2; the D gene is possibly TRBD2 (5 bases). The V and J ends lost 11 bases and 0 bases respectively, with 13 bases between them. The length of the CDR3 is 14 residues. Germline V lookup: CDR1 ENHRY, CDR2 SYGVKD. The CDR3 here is CAAGGQPNTGELFF. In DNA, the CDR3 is TGTGCCGCCGGCGGGCAACCGAACACCGGGGAGCTGTTTTTT.